One and the same sample provided the 29 T cell receptor beta chains below, sequenced in a study of blood T cells in healthy people across ages. For the second PCR, which ran for roughly 6 to 12 cycles, a sample-barcoded 5' primer and a J-beta primer mix were used. Using its own MiXCR run on the 5' RACE reads, TCRdb lists one record per CDR3 protein. The data hold roughly 1.6 million distinct CDR3 sequences, with 34% observed a single time. Input material: blood. The receptors were sampled from a woman aged 25 to 39 in good health.

In its sample, this clonotype was seen a few times. The chain has TRBV20-1 and TRBJ1-1, with a possible D match to TRBD1 (6 bases). The CDR3 runs to 17 residues. CDR1 and CDR2 from the germline V gene are DFQATT and SNEGSKA (reference sequence). Deletions cut 2 bases from V and 0 bases from J, with 19 bases between. CDR3: CSARLGGALGMNTEAFF. The CDR3 DNA is TGCAGTGCTAGATTGGGGGGGGCCTTGGGGATGAACACTGAAGCTTTCTTT.

The chain employs TRBV7-6 and TRBJ2-1; 8 positions match TRBD2. CDR1 and CDR2 (germline): SGHVS, FNYEAQ. The CDR3 contains 16 residues. The V and J ends lost 5 bases and 0 bases, in that order; junction bases with no gene match: 6. The CDR3 DNA follows: TGTGCCAGCAGCCCCTTTAGCGGGAACTCCTACAATGAGCAGTTCTTC. Translating gives CASSPFSGNSYNEQFF.

CDR3 coding DNA: TGCAGTGCTAGAAGACGGGACAGATGGGTAGAGACCCAGTACTTC. Amino acids: CSARRRDRWVETQYF. The chain combines TRBV20-1 with TRBJ2-5; 7 bases agree with TRBD1. From germline, CDR1 is DFQATT and CDR2 SNEGSKA (reference sequence). V lost 2 bases, J lost 4 bases, and 10 bases stayed unmatched. CDR3 length: 15 amino acids.

As for this clonotype: The junction departs from germline at one end; a sequencing error may be responsible. V gene TRBV15 combines with J gene TRBJ2-5; D not certain. The J call is uncertain, as TRBJ2-7 better fits the DNA end. The CDR3 loop spans 13 amino acids. CDR1 LNHNV and CDR2 YYDKDF come from the germline V gene (reference sequence). CDR3 loop: CAASALTGYEQYF. CDR3 nucleotide sequence: TGTGCCGCCAGCGCCCTGACTGGCTACGAGCAGTACTTC.

The sample holds a few counts of this clonotype. V gene TRBV7-9 combines with J gene TRBJ2-3; 12 bases align to TRBD2. The J segment lost 4 bases and the V segment lost 5 bases, leaving 13 bases of the junction unmatched. Germline values: CDR1 SEHNR, CDR2 FQNEAQ (reference sequence). The CDR3 contains 18 residues. In nucleotides, the CDR3 is TGTGCCAGCAGCCCCACCGGAGCTAGCGGGAGGGCCCCAGATACGCAGTATTTT. Protein product: CASSPTGASGRAPDTQYF.

This clonotype has more than one count but fewer than ten. The CDR3 nucleotides are TGTGCCTGGAGTAATAAAAACATTCAGTACTTC. Protein product: CAWSNKNIQYF. V is TRBV30 and J is TRBJ2-4; unclear D gene. Trimming cost V 2 bases and J 4 bases, with 3 bases left between them. The CDR3 totals 11 residues. CDR1 and CDR2 (germline): GTSNPN, SVGIG (reference sequence).

This clonotype was recorded a few times. This chain connects TRBV18 to TRBJ2-7; possibly TRBD2 for D (6 bases). From germline, CDR1 is KGHSH and CDR2 LQKENI. Trimming took 1 base from V and 2 from J, leaving 12 bases between them. The CDR3 runs 15 residues. The CDR3 nucleotides read TGTGCCAGCTCACCACTACAGAGGGAGGCCTACGAGCAGTACTTC. This gives the protein CASSPLQREAYEQYF.

In its sample, this clonotype was seen once. V is TRBV15 and J is TRBJ2-2; 13 positions agree with TRBD2. Germline V gene sequence: CDR1 LNHNV, CDR2 YYDKDF (reference sequence). The CDR3 loop spans 18 amino acids. Trimming cost V 1 base and J 0 bases; bases outside gene matches: 2. The CDR3 spells CATSRGGLAGSNTGELFF. As DNA, the CDR3 is TGTGCCACCAGCAGAGGGGGACTAGCGGGATCGAACACCGGGGAGCTGTTTTTT.

This clonotype has a handful of counts. The gene calls are TRBV12-3 or TRBV12-4 and TRBJ2-5; 9 bases agree with TRBD2. The CDR3 extends over 16 amino acids. The V and J ends lost 6 bases and 5 bases, in that order; junction bases with no gene match: 13. In DNA, the CDR3 is TGTGCCAGCAGACGTAGACTAGCGGAGGGGAGGGAGACCCAGTACTTC. Protein sequence: CASRRRLAEGRETQYF.

The sample holds many counts of this clonotype. V usage is TRBV12-3 or TRBV12-4 and J usage is TRBJ2-7; TRBD1 matches 7 bases. The CDR3 contains 15 residues. With 5 bases clipped from V and 2 bases from J, the junction kept 9 bases outside the gene matches. The CDR3 nucleotides are TGTGCCAGCAGTCCCTTCGGACAGGTGGCCTACGAGCAGTACTTC. This translates into CASSPFGQVAYEQYF.

This clonotype was seen only a few times. CDR3 in amino acids: CAISGRDSQETQYF. The CDR3 nucleotides are TGTGCCATCAGTGGCCGGGACTCACAAGAGACCCAGTACTTC. The rearrangement uses TRBV10-3 and TRBJ2-5, with D perhaps matching TRBD2 (6 bases). This CDR3 comprises 14 residues. Trimming took off 4 bases at V and 2 bases at J, with 11 bases between the two ends. CDR1 ENHRY and CDR2 SYGVKD come from the germline V gene.

The chain combines TRBV12-3 or TRBV12-4 with TRBJ2-1, with D perhaps TRBD2 (6 bases). V lost 4 bases and J 4 bases, leaving 11 bases between the germline ends. The CDR3 consists of 14 residues. The CDR3 is CASSSGLQYNEQFF. In nucleotides, the CDR3 is TGTGCCAGCAGTTCGGGACTTCAATACAATGAGCAGTTCTTC.

The chain is built from TRBV5-1 and TRBJ2-3; D possibly corresponds to TRBD2 (6 bases). This CDR3 contains 17 residues. Germline V CDR1 and CDR2: SGHRS, YFSETQ. The V and J ends lost 4 bases and 0 bases respectively, with 18 bases between them. Here the CDR3 DNA reads TGCGCCAGCAGCCTCGGACTACACCCTACTAGCACAGATACGCAGTATTTT. Its translation is CASSLGLHPTSTDTQYF.

V gene TRBV7-9 combines with J gene TRBJ1-2, with 8 bases that match TRBD1. The V gene end was trimmed by 4 bases and the J gene end by 3 bases; junction bases not matched to a gene: 7. Germline V gene sequence: CDR1 SEHNR, CDR2 FQNEAQ (reference sequence). The CDR3 totals 15 residues. CDR3: CASSSDREGHYGYTF. In DNA, the CDR3 is TGTGCCAGCAGCTCGGACAGGGAGGGACACTATGGCTACACCTTC. Full variable domain (outside the CDR3, taken from reference TRBV7-9 and TRBJ1-2): DTGVSQNPRHKITKRGQNVTFRCDPISEHNRLYWYRQTLGQGPEFLTYFQNEAQLEKSRLLSDRFSAERPKGSFSTLEIQRTEQGDSAMYLCASSSDREGHYGYTFGSGTRLTVV.

The V gene is TRBV20-1, the J gene TRBJ2-3; the D is unclear. The CDR3 is made up of 12 amino acids. Germline CDR1 reads DFQATT; CDR2 reads SNEGSKA (reference sequence). Trimming cost V 5 bases and J 3 bases, with 9 bases left between them. CDR3 sequence reads: CSAPKVTDTQYF. CDR3 DNA: TGCAGTGCTCCCAAAGTTACAGATACGCAGTATTTT.

The chain combines TRBV20-1 with TRBJ1-1, with D unresolved. The ends were cut back, 1 base at V and 1 base at J, with 7 bases in the middle. Germline CDR1 DFQATT, CDR2 SNEGSKA (reference sequence). The CDR3 runs 13 residues. In nucleotides, the CDR3 is TGCAGTGCTAGAGGTGATCCGAACACTGAAGCTTTCTTT. Protein product: CSARGDPNTEAFF.

The chain couples TRBV27 to TRBJ2-3; tentative D call: TRBD2 (6 bases). V was clipped by 7 bases and J by 13 bases, with 21 bases between them. The CDR3 is 13 amino acids. Germline V gives CDR1 MNHEY, CDR2 SMNVEV (reference sequence). Here the CDR3 reads CASTAQWGTREYF. The CDR3 coding sequence is TGTGCCAGCACCGCACAGTGGGGGACTCGGGAGTATTTT.

This clonotype has a single count. The J gene is TRBJ2-5, the V gene TRBV28, with D tentatively TRBD1 (5 bases). Trimming pared 6 bases from V and 0 bases from J, leaving 11 bases between. The CDR3 is 14 residues long. Germline assignment: CDR1 MDHEN and CDR2 SYDVKM. Here the CDR3 DNA reads TGTGCCAGCAGCCTATACAGGTACCAAGAGACCCAGTACTTC. Translated, it gives CASSLYRYQETQYF.

This chain joins TRBV15 and TRBJ2-2; D is unclear. This CDR3 is 15 amino acids long. V gave up 6 bases and J gave up 1 base, with 12 bases separating them. Germline lookup yields CDR1 LNHNV and CDR2 YYDKDF (reference sequence). The CDR3 coding sequence is TGTGCCACCAGTGGCCGAGCACAGAACACCGGGGAGCTGTTTTTT. It is translated as CATSGRAQNTGELFF.

The rearrangement links TRBV6-1 to TRBJ2-6; D is unresolved. The CDR3 has 13 residues. Between the trimmed V and J ends, which lost 8 bases and 2 bases, there was a span of 7 bases. Germline V gene data show CDR1 as MNHNS and CDR2 as SASEGT. CDR3 sequence (DNA): TGTGCCAGCTTCAGGACTGGGGCCAACGTCCTGACTTTC. Protein product: CASFRTGANVLTF.

The chain links TRBV5-1 to TRBJ2-1; TRBD2 aligns across 10 bases. CDR1 is SGHRS, CDR2 YFSETQ, per germline. The CDR3 extends over 17 amino acids. V lost 0 bases, J lost 1 base, and 4 bases stayed unmatched. The CDR3 loop reads CASSLASGSPSYNEQFF. CDR3 sequence (DNA): TGCGCCAGCAGCTTGGCTAGCGGGAGCCCTTCCTACAATGAGCAGTTCTTC.

This clonotype was observed a few times. V usage is TRBV9 and J usage is TRBJ2-1; D is perhaps TRBD1 or TRBD2 (5 bases each). The germline CDR1 and CDR2 sequences are SGDLS and YYNGEE. CDR3 size: 16 residues. V dropped 4 bases and J dropped 7 bases, with 21 bases sitting between them. CDR3: CASSISGSSTGNEQFF. The CDR3 nucleotides read TGTGCCAGCAGCATATCAGGGTCGTCAACGGGGAATGAGCAGTTCTTC.

The gene calls are TRBV9 and TRBJ2-1; D remains unclear. Germline V gene sequence: CDR1 SGDLS, CDR2 YYNGEE. Trimming removed 2 bases at V and 8 bases at J, with 14 bases between. The CDR3 has 14 residues. CDR3 sequence (DNA): TGTGCCAGCAGCGTTAGTAGTGGAAAGGATGAGCAGTTCTTC. Amino acids: CASSVSSGKDEQFF.

This clonotype is a singleton in its sample. The chain employs TRBV9 and TRBJ2-1, with 11 nucleotides matching TRBD2. Germline CDR1 reads SGDLS; CDR2 reads YYNGEE. Trimming cost V 2 bases and J 8 bases; bases outside gene matches: 6. The CDR3 is made up of 15 amino acids. The CDR3 here is CASSVTGTSGYEQFF. CDR3 nucleotides: TGTGCCAGCAGCGTCACCGGGACTAGCGGCTATGAGCAGTTCTTC.

This clonotype was recorded a few times. V usage is TRBV7-9 and J usage is TRBJ2-7, with 7 bases identical to TRBD1. Germline V gene data show CDR1 as SEHNR and CDR2 as FQNEAQ (reference sequence). The CDR3 length is 15 residues. With V trimmed by 5 bases and J by 4 bases, 11 bases remained unmatched. The CDR3 region is CASSPGWDSNYEQYF. For the CDR3, the DNA is TGTGCCAGCAGCCCGGGGTGGGACAGTAATTACGAGCAGTACTTC.

This clonotype has only a few counts. This rearrangement joins TRBV4-1 to TRBJ2-1, with 10 bases lining up with TRBD2. This CDR3 contains 17 residues. V shed 0 bases and J 10 bases; nucleotides not matched to a gene: 12. Germline V lookup: CDR1 MGHRA, CDR2 YSYEKL. The CDR3 protein is CASSQEGAGGSAWEQFF. The CDR3 DNA follows: TGCGCCAGCAGCCAAGAGGGAGCGGGAGGGTCCGCCTGGGAGCAGTTCTTC.

V usage is TRBV29-1 and J usage is TRBJ1-1; a weak D match, TRBD1 (5 bases). CDR3 size: 12 residues. In germline, CDR1 is SQVTM, CDR2 ANQGSEA. V lost 7 bases and J 7 bases, leaving 16 bases between the germline ends. The CDR3 DNA reads as TGCAGCGCCTTTGACAGTCCGTTTGAAGCTTTCTTT. Residues: CSAFDSPFEAFF.

This clonotype was counted a few times. The chain employs TRBV20-1 and TRBJ1-2; D remains unclear. Germline V CDR1 and CDR2: DFQATT, SNEGSKA (reference sequence). The V and J ends lost 4 bases and 4 bases respectively, with 10 bases between them. The CDR3 spans 12 residues. The CDR3 spells CSAITGSYGYTF. The CDR3 nucleotides read TGCAGTGCTATAACTGGGTCCTATGGCTACACCTTC.

The chain recombines TRBV6-2 or TRBV6-3 with TRBJ2-7; 8 positions match TRBD1. The V segment lost 6 bases and the J segment 4 bases; nucleotides outside the gene matches: 8. The CDR3 runs 14 residues. The germline V gene encodes CDR1 MNHEY and CDR2 SVGEGT. Here the CDR3 reads CASRTDRGRYEQYF. The CDR3 DNA sequence: TGTGCCAGCAGGACCGACAGGGGTCGTTACGAGCAGTACTTC.